The source of this TCR beta chain is a study of response to subunit inactivated influenza vaccine. Study-wide results and limits: There was a suggestion from the authors that each seasonal influenza vaccination recruits few new T cells.

MiXCR, run by TCRdb on the RT-PCR reads, gives a single entry per CDR3 protein. The data show around 750,000 distinct CDR3 sequences, about 20% seen once. Between the trimmed V and J ends, which lost 0 bases and 7 bases, there was a span of 6 bases. Germline CDR1 and CDR2: LNHNV and YYDKDF (reference sequence). This CDR3 region has 12 residues. This clonotype was counted between two and nine times. Its antigen is unknown. The material sequenced was PBMCs from blood, taken 4 to 6 days after vaccination. The sequence was obtained from a man in his fifties who received an inactivated influenza vaccine. V and J are TRBV15 and TRBJ2-5; D gene ambiguous. CDR3 region: CATSRDRSTQYF. The DNA for the CDR3 is TGTGCCACCAGCAGAGATCGATCGACCCAGTACTTC.